The subject of this entry is one T cell receptor (beta chain). The data belong to a study of identical twins. Germline-derived CDR1 and CDR2 are ENHRY and SYGVKD. The V gene lost 6 bases and the J gene lost 4 bases, with 12 bases spanning the gap. The CDR3 extends over 13 amino acids. Template switching added a universal primer site, and cDNA bore unique molecular identifiers. A single record per CDR3 protein comes from TCRdb applying MiXCR to the 5' RACE reads. The sample has approximately 240,000 distinct CDR3 sequences; 11% to 15% are singletons. The material sequenced was memory (CD45RO+) T cells sorted from blood. V gene TRBV10-3 combines with J gene TRBJ1-2; D is undetermined. The source is a woman aged 18-29 years in good health. This CDR3 is CAIRPGPGYGYTF. CDR3 DNA sequence: TGTGCCATCAGGCCCGGACCCGGCTATGGCTACACCTTC.